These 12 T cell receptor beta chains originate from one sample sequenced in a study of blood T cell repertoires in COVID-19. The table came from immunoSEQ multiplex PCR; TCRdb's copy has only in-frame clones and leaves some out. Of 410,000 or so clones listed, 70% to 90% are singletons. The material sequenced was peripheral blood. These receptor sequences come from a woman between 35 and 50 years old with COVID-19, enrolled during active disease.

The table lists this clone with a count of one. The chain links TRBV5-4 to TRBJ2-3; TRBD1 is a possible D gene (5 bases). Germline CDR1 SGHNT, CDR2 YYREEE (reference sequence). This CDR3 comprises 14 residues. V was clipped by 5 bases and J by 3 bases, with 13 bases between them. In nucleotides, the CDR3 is TGTGCCAGCAGTTCCGCCGCAGGGACAGATACGCAGTATTTT. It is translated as CASSSAAGTDTQYF.

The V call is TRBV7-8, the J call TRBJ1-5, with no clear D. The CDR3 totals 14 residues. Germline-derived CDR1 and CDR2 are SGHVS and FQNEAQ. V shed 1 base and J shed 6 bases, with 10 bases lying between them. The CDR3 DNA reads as TGTGCCAGCAGCTTAGACAGCTCAGGTCAGCCCCAGCATTTT. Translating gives CASSLDSSGQPQHF.

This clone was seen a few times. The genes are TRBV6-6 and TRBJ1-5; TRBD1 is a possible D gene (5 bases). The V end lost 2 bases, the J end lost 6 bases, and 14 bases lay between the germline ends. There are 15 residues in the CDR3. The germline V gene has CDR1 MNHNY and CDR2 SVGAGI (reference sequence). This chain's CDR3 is CASSYEAGLGQPQHF. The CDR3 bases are TGTGCCAGCAGTTACGAGGCAGGGTTAGGTCAGCCCCAGCATTTT.

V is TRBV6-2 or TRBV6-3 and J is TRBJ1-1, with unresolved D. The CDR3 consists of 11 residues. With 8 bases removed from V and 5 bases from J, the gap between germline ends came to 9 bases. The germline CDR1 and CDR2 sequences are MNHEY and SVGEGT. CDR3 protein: CASGSGTEAFF. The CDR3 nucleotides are TGTGCCAGCGGTTCCGGGACTGAAGCTTTCTTT.

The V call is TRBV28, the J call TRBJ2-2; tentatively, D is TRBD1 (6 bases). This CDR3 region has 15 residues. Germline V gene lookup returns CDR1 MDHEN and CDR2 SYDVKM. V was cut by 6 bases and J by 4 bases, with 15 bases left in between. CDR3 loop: CASRISGATTGELFF. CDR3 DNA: TGTGCCAGCAGAATCTCAGGGGCAACCACCGGGGAGCTGTTTTTT.

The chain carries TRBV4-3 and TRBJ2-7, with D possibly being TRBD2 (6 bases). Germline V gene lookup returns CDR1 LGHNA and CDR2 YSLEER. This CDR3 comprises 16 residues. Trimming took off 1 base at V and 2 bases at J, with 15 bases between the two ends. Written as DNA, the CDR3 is TGCGCCAGCAGCCAAGTTCGAGCGGGCGGGACCTACGAGCAGTACTTC. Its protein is CASSQVRAGGTYEQYF.

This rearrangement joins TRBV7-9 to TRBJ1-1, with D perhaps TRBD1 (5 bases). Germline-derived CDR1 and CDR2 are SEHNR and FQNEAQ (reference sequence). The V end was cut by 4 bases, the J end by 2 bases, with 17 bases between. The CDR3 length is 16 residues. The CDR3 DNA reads TGTGCCAGCAGCTACCCCGGGGGTAATTTTAACACTGAAGCTTTCTTT. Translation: CASSYPGGNFNTEAFF.

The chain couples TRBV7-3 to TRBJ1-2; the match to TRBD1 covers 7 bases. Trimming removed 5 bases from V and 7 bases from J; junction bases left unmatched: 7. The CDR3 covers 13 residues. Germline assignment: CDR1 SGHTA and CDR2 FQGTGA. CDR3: CASSPQGSGGYTF. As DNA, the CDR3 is TGTGCCAGCAGCCCACAGGGGAGTGGTGGCTACACCTTC.

CDR3 sequence (DNA): TGTGCCAGCAGCTCTAAAGGGGAGGGCAATTCACCCCTCCACTTT. Translated, it gives CASSSKGEGNSPLHF. The chain carries TRBV5-4 and TRBJ1-6, with D possibly TRBD1 on 5 matching bases. Deletions cut 3 bases from V and 7 bases from J, with 14 bases between. The CDR3 has 15 amino acids. Germline V gives CDR1 SGHNT, CDR2 YYREEE (reference sequence).

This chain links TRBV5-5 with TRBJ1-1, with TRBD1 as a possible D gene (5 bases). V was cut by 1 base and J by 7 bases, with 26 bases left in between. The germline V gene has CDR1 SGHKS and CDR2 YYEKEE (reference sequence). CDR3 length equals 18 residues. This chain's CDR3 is CASSLLSQPSRDFYEAFF. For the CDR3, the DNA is TGTGCCAGCAGCTTGTTGTCGCAACCGAGCAGGGACTTTTATGAAGCTTTCTTT.

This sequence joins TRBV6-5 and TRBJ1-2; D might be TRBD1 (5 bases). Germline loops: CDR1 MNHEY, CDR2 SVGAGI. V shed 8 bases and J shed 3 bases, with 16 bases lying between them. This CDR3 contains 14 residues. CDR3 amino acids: CASSRLGEDYGYTF. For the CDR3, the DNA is TGTGCCAGCTCGAGGCTGGGGGAGGACTATGGCTACACCTTC.

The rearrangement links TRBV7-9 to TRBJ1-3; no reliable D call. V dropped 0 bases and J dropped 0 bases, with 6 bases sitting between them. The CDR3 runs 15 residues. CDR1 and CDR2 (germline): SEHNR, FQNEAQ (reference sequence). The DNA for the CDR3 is TGTGCCAGCAGCTTAGCCACAGTCTCTGGAAACACCATATATTTT. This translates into CASSLATVSGNTIYF. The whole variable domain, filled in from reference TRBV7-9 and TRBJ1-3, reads DTGVSQNPRHKITKRGQNVTFRCDPISEHNRLYWYRQTLGQGPEFLTYFQNEAQLEKSRLLSDRFSAERPKGSFSTLEIQRTEQGDSAMYLCASSLATVSGNTIYFGEGSWLTVV.